The rows below give T cell receptor beta chains drawn from one sample of a study of CD8 T cells in ankylosing spondylitis. TCRdb passed the 5' RACE reads through MiXCR, listing each CDR3 protein once. The sample yields approximately 150,000 distinct CDR3 sequences, about 15% seen once. Material for sequencing was blood, either unsorted or a sorted T cell fraction (not recorded which). The receptors come from a male donor with ankylosing spondylitis. Each CDR3 is given with its conserved first and last residue. Fields, in order: V gene, clone size, J gene, D gene, CDR3 DNA, CDR3 protein. D genes are given only for firm matches. Expanded clones get a size class; other rows say once, few or many, or leave the size out.

V: TRBV7-9; size: few; J: TRBJ2-3; D: -; DNA: TGTGCCAGCAGCTCGGGACTCGGGGGCACAGATACGCAGTATTTT; CDR3: CASSSGLGGTDTQYF
V: TRBV12-5; size: -; J: TRBJ1-3; D: TRBD1; DNA: TGTGCTAGTGGTTTGGGGGACAGGGGATATTTT; CDR3: CASGLGDRGYF
V: TRBV7-9; size: -; J: TRBJ2-3; D: -; DNA: TGTGCCAGCAGCTCGCGCCGGGACCCCACAGATACGCAGTATTTT; CDR3: CASSSRRDPTDTQYF
V: TRBV6-1; size: few; J: TRBJ2-4; D: -; DNA: TGTGCCAGCAGTGAATTCTACCGAACCAAAAACATTCAGTACTTC; CDR3: CASSEFYRTKNIQYF
V: TRBV28; size: -; J: TRBJ1-1; D: -; DNA: TGTGCCAGCAAGAGGAACACTGAAGCTTTCTTT; CDR3: CASKRNTEAFF
V: TRBV7-8; size: many; J: TRBJ2-1; D: -; DNA: TGTGCCAGCAGCCCCTCGAATGAGCAGTTCTTC; CDR3: CASSPSNEQFF
V: TRBV28; size: many; J: TRBJ2-1; D: TRBD1; DNA: TGTGCCAGCAGTCATCGACAGGGTGTCTCCTACAATGAGCAGTTCTTC; CDR3: CASSHRQGVSYNEQFF
V: TRBV7-9; size: many; J: TRBJ1-1; D: TRBD1; DNA: TGTGCCAGCATACCTGAGAGGGGGCCCGAGAACACTGAAGCTTTCTTT; CDR3: CASIPERGPENTEAFF
V: TRBV12-3/TRBV12-4; size: few; J: TRBJ2-6; D: -; DNA: TGTGCCAGCAGTTTAGCGCTTCTTGGGTCTGGGGCCAACGTCCTGACTTTC; CDR3: CASSLALLGSGANVLTF
V: TRBV7-9; size: few; J: TRBJ2-7; D: -; DNA: TGTGCCAGCAGCTTAGGGGACGACGAGCAGTACTTC; CDR3: CASSLGDDEQYF
V: TRBV7-8; size: -; J: TRBJ2-7; D: -; DNA: TGTGCCAGCAGCTTATACATCGGGGGCTCCTACGAGCAGTACTTC; CDR3: CASSLYIGGSYEQYF
V: TRBV4-1; size: -; J: TRBJ2-7; D: -; DNA: TGCGCCAGCAGCCTGGGGCGGCAATACTCCTACGAGCAGTACTTC; CDR3: CASSLGRQYSYEQYF
V: TRBV6-5; size: few; J: TRBJ2-1; D: TRBD2; DNA: TGTGCCAGCAGTTACTCGATTGGTAGCGGGCCTTACAATGAGCAGTTCTTC; CDR3: CASSYSIGSGPYNEQFF
V: TRBV27; size: many; J: TRBJ2-2; D: -; DNA: TGTGCCAGCAGTCCTTTTGCGGGGCTGAACACCGGGGAGCTGTTTTTT; CDR3: CASSPFAGLNTGELFF